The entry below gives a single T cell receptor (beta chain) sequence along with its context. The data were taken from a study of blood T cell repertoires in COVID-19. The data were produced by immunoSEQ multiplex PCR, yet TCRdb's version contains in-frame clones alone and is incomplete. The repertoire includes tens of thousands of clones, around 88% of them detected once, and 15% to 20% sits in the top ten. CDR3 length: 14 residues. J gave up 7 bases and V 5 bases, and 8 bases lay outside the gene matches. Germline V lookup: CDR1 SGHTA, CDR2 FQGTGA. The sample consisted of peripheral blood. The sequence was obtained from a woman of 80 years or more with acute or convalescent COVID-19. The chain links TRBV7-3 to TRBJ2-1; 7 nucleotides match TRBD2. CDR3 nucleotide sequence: TGTGCCAGCAGCCCTTACGGGAGGCGTAATGAGCAGTTCTTC. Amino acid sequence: CASSPYGRRNEQFF.